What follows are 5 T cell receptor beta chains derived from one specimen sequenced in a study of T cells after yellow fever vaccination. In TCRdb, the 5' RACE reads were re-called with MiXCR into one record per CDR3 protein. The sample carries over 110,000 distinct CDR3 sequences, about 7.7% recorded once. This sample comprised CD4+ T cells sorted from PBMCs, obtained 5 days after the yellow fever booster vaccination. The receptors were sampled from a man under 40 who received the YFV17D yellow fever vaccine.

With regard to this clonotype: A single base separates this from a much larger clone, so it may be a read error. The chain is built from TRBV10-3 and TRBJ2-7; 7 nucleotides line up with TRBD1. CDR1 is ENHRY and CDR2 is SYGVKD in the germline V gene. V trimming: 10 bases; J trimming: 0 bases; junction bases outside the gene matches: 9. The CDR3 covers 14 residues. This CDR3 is CANRPGQRSYEQYF. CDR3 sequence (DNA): TGTGCCAACAGGCCGGGACAGCGCTCCTACGAGCAGTACTTC.

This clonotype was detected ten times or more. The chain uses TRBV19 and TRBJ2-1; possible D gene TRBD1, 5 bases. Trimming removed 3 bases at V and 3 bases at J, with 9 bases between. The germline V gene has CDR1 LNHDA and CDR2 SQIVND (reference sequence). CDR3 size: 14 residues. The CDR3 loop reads CASSIPQGYNEQFF. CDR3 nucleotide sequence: TGTGCCAGTAGTATCCCGCAGGGCTACAATGAGCAGTTCTTC.

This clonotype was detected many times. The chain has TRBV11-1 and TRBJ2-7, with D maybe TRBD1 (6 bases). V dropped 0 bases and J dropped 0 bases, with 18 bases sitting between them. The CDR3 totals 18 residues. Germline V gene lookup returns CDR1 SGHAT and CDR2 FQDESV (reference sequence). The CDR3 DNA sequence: TGTGCCAGCAGCTTAGCCAAGACCCCACAGGGCGACTCCTACGAGCAGTACTTC. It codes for CASSLAKTPQGDSYEQYF. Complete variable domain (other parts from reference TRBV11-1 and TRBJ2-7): EAEVAQSPRYKITEKSQAVAFWCDPISGHATLYWYRQILGQGPELLVQFQDESVVDDSQLPKDRFSAERLKGVDSTLKIQPAELGDSAMYLCASSLAKTPQGDSYEQYFGPGTRLTVT.

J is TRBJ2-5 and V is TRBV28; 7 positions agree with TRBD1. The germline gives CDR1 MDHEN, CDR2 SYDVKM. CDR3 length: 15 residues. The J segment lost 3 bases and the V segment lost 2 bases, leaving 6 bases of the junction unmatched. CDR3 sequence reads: CASSLTGTAKETQYF. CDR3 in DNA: TGTGCCAGCAGTTTAACGGGGACAGCCAAAGAGACCCAGTACTTC.

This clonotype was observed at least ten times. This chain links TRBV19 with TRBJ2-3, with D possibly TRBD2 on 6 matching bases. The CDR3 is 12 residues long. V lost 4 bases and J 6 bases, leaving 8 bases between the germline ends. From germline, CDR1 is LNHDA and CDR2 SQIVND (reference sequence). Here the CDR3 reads CASSTLADTQYF. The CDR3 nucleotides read TGTGCCAGTAGTACCCTAGCGGATACGCAGTATTTT.